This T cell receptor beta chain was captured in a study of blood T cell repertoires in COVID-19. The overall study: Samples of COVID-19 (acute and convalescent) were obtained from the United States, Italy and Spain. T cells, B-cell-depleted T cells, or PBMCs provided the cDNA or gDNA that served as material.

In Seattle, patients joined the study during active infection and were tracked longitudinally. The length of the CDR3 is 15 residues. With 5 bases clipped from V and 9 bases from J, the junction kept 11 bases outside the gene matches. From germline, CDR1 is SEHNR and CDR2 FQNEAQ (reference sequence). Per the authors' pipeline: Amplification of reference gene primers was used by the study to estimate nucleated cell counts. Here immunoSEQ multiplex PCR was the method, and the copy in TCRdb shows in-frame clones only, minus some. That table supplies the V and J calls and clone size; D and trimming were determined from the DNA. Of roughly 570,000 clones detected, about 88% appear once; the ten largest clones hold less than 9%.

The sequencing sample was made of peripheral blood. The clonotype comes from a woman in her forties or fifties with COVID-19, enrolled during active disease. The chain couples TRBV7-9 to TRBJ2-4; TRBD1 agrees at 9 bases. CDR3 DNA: TGTGCCAGCAGCCTAACCGGGACAGGGTATAGCATTCAGTACTTC. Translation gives CASSLTGTGYSIQYF.